This T cell receptor (beta chain) appears in the sequencing data of a study of identical twins. Regarding the study as a whole: Twins shared beta out-of-frame sequences in excess, but this excess was weaker.

TCRdb fed the 5' RACE reads into MiXCR, producing one record per CDR3 protein. The sample carries some 500,000 distinct CDR3 sequences, roughly an eighth recorded once. To note about this clonotype: Its antigen is unknown.

This sample also appeared in a second study, on yellow fever vaccine responses in identical twins.

The receptor's source is a woman under 30 in good health. Sequencing was performed on CD4+ T cells sorted from blood.

Here the CDR3 reads CASSWRPQETQYF. The CDR3 region has the DNA TGTGCCAGCAGTTGGCGGCCGCAAGAGACCCAGTACTTC. The J gene is TRBJ2-5, the V gene TRBV12-3 or TRBV12-4; D unclear. Trimming cost V 4 bases and J 2 bases, with 8 bases left between them. This CDR3 has 13 amino acids.